This TCR beta chain was captured in a study of cytomegalovirus exposure and HLA in healthy donors. General observations from the study: Data from an earlier analysis indicated that most TCR beta V segments were productive either about 87% or about 30% of the time. Links to common viral pathogens appeared, in a later analysis, for several of the most significant clusters. A later analysis linked a missense DCLRE1C variant to TCR beta V- and J-gene trimming.

This clone has a single count. Its antigen is currently unknown. The CDR3 is 17 amino acids. The ends lost 4 bases at V and 14 bases at J; junction bases unmatched: 21. Germline V gene lookup returns CDR1 SGHRS and CDR2 YFSETQ. Both 60 Vbeta primers and 13 Jbeta primers went into the PCR. Data came from immunoSEQ multiplex PCR; TCRdb stores just in-frame clones and leaves some out. The sample includes under 85,000 clones, roughly 80% of them seen just once. Among the donors, all were healthy bone marrow donors. The V gene is TRBV5-1, the J gene TRBJ1-6; TRBD1 matches 7 bases. The sample was PBMCs. The clonotype originates from a woman between 40 and 55 years old in good health and CMV-seropositive. DNA of the CDR3: TGCGCCAGCAGCGCGAATCGACAGGGACGGCGGAGTGCGTCCCTCCACTTT. Protein: CASSANRQGRRSASLHF.